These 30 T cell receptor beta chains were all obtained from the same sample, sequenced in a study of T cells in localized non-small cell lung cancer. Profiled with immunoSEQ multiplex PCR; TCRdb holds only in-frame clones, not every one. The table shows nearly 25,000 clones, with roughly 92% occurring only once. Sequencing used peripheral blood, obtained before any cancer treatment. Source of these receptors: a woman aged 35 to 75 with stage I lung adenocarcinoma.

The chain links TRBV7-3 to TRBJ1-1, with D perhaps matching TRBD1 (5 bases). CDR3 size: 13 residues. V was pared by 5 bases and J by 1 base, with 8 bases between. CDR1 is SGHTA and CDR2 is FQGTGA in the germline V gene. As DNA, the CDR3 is TGTGCCAGCAGCGCCCAGGGGAACACTGAAGCTTTCTTT. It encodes CASSAQGNTEAFF.

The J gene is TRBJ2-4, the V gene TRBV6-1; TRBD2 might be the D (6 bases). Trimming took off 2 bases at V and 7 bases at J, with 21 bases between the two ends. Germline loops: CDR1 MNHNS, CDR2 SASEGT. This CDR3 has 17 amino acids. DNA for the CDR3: TGTGCCAGCAGTGAATATCACACGGGACTTAACTTTAACATTCAGTACTTC. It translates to CASSEYHTGLNFNIQYF.

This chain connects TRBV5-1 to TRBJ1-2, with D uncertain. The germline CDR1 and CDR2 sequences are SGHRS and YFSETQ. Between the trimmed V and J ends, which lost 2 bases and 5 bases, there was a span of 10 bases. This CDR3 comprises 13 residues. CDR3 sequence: CASSFNSLYGYTF. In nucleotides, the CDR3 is TGCGCCAGCAGCTTTAACAGCTTATATGGCTACACCTTC. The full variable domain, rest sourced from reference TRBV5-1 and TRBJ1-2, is KAGVTQTPRYLIKTRGQQVTLSCSPISGHRSVSWYQQTPGQGLQFLFEYFSETQRNKGNFPGRFSGRQFSNSRSEMNVSTLELGDSALYLCASSFNSLYGYTFGSGTRLTVV.

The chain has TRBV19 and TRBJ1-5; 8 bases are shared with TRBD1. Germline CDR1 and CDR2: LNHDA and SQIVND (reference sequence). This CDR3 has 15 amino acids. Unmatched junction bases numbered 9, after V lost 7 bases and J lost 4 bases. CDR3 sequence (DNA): TGTGCCAGTAATTTGGGACAGGTGTTTAATCAGCCCCAGCATTTT. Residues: CASNLGQVFNQPQHF.

The CDR3 DNA follows: TGTGCCAGTAGTATAGGGGGTACGGGCCCTTACAATGAGCAGTTCTTC. Its translation is CASSIGGTGPYNEQFF. The chain recombines TRBV19 with TRBJ2-1, with no clear D. The CDR3 is 16 residues long. V dropped 1 base and J dropped 4 bases, with 14 bases sitting between them. Per germline, CDR1 LNHDA and CDR2 SQIVND (reference sequence).

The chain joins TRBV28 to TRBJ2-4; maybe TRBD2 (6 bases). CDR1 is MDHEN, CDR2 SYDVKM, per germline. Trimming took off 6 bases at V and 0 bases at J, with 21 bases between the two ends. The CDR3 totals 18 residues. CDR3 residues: CASSPEGYGILAKNIQYF. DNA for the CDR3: TGTGCCAGCAGCCCGGAGGGATACGGTATCCTAGCCAAAAACATTCAGTACTTC.

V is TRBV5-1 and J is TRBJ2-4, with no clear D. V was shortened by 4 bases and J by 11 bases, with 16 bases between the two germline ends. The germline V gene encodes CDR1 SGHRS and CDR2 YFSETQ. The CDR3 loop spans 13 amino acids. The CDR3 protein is CASSPEAAGLQYF. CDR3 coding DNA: TGCGCCAGCAGCCCTGAGGCGGCAGGCCTTCAGTACTTC.

CDR3 DNA sequence: TGTGCCAGCAGTTACTCGATAGTGCACTACGAGCAGTACTTC. This codes for CASSYSIVHYEQYF. The chain carries TRBV6-5 and TRBJ2-7; no definite D call. V was trimmed by 0 bases and J by 3 bases, leaving 9 bases between them. The CDR3 runs to 14 residues. Germline-derived CDR1 and CDR2 are MNHEY and SVGAGI.

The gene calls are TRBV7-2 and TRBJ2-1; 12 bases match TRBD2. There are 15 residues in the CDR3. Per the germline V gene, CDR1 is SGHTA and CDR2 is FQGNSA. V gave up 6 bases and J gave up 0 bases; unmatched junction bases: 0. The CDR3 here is CASRGLAGSYNEQFF. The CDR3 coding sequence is TGTGCCAGCAGGGGACTAGCGGGCTCCTACAATGAGCAGTTCTTC.

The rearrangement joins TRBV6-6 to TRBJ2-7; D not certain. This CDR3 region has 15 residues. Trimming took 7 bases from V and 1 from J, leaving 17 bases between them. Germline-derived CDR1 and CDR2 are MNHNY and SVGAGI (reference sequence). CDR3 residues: CASTPTGRTSYEQYF. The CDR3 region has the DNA TGTGCCAGCACCCCGACCGGACGGACGTCCTACGAGCAGTACTTC.

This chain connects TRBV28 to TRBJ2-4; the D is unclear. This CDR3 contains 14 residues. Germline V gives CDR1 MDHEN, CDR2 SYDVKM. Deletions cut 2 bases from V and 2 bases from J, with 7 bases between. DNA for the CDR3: TGTGCCAGCAGTTTACTAGGAACCAAAAACATTCAGTACTTC. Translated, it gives CASSLLGTKNIQYF.

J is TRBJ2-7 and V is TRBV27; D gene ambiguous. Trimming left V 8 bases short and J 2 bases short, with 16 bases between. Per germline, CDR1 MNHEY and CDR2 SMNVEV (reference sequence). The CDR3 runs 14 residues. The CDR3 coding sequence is TGTGCCAGCCGATCAGGTTCCGTAGCCTACGAGCAGTACTTC. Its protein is CASRSGSVAYEQYF.

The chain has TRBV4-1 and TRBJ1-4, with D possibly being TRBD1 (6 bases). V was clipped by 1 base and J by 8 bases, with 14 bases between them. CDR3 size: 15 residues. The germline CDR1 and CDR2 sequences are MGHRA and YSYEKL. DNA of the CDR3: TGCGCCAGCAGCCAAGGCGGGGGGCCTTGGGAAAAACTGTTTTTT. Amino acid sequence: CASSQGGGPWEKLFF.

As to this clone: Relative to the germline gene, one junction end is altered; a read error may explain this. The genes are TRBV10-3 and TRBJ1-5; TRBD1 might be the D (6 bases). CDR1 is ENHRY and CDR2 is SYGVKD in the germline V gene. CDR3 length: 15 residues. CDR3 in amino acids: CAISESRGGLQPQHF. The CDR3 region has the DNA TGTGCCATCAGCGAGTCGAGGGGGGGATTACAGCCCCAGCATTTT.

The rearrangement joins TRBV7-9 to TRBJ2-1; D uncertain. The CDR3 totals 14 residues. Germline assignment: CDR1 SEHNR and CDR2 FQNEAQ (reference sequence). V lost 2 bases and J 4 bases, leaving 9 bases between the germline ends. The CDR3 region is CASSLSQVYNEQFF. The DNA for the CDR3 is TGTGCCAGCAGCTTATCCCAGGTATACAATGAGCAGTTCTTC.

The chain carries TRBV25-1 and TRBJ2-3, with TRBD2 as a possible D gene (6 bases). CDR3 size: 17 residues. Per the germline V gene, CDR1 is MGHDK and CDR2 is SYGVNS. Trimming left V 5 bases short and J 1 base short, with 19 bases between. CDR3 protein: CASSPMGVSGGTDTQYF. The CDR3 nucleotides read TGTGCCAGCAGTCCGATGGGAGTTAGCGGTGGCACAGATACGCAGTATTTT.

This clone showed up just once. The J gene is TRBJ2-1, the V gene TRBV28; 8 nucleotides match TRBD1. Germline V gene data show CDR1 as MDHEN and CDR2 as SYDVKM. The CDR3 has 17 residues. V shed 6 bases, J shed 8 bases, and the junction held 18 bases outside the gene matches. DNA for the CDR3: TGTGCCAGCAGCACGCCACTTATGACAGGGGCAAACGATGAGCAGTTCTTC. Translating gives CASSTPLMTGANDEQFF.

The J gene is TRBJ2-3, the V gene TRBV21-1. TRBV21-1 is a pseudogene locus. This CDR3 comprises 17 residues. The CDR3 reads CASSKTLTFRGTDTQYF. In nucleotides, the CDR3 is TGTGCCAGCAGCAAAACCCTGACTTTTAGGGGCACAGATACGCAGTATTTT.

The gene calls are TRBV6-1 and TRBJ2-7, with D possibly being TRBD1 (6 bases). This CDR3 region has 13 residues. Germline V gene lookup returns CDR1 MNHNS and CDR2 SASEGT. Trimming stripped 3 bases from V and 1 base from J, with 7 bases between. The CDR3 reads CASSDQGSYEQYF. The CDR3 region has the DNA TGTGCCAGCAGTGATCAGGGGTCCTACGAGCAGTACTTC.

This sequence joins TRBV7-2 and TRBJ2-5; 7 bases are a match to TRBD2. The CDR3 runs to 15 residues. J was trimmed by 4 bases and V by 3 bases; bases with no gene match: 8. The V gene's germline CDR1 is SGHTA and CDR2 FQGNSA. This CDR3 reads CASSFGAGEGETQYF. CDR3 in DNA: TGTGCCAGCAGCTTTGGCGCGGGAGAGGGAGAGACCCAGTACTTC.

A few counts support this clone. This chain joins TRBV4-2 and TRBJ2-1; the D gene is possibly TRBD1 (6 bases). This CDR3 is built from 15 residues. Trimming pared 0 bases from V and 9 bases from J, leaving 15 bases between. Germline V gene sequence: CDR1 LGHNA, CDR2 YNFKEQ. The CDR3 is CASSQEGARVGEQFF. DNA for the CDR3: TGTGCCAGCAGCCAAGAGGGGGCGCGGGTGGGTGAGCAGTTCTTC.

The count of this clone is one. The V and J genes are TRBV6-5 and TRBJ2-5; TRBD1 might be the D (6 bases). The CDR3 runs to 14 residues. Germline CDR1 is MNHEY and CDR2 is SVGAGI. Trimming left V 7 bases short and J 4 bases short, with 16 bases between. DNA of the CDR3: TGTGCCAGCACCGATACAGGGCTGGGAGAGACCCAGTACTTC. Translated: CASTDTGLGETQYF.

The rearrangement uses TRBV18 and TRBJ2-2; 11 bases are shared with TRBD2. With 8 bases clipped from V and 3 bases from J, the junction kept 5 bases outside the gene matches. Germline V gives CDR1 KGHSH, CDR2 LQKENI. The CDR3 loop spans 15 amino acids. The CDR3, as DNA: TGTGCCAGCAACCCTAGCGGGAGGTACACCGGGGAGCTGTTTTTT. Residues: CASNPSGRYTGELFF.

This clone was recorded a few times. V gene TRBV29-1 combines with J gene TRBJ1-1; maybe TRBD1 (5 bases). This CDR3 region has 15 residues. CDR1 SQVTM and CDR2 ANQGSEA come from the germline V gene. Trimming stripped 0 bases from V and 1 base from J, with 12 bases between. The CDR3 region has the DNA TGCAGCGTTGAAGATAGTGGGGCAGGGAACACTGAAGCTTTCTTT. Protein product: CSVEDSGAGNTEAFF.

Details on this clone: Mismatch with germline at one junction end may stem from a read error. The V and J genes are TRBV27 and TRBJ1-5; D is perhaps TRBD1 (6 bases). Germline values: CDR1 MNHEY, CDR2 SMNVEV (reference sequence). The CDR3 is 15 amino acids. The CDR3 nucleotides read TGTGCCAGCCGTTTAGGGGCAGGGGGCAATCAGCCCCAGCATTTT. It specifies CASRLGAGGNQPQHF.

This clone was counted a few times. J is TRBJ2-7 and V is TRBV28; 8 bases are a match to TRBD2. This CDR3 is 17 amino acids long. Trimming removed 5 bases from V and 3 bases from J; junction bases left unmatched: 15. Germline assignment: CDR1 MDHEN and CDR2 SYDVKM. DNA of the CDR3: TGTGCCAGCAGTCCTACTAGCGGTCCCCCATCAGGCTACGAGCAGTACTTC. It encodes CASSPTSGPPSGYEQYF.

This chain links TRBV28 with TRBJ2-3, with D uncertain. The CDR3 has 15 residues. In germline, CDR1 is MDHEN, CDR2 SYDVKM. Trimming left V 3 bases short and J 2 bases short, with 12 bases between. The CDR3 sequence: CASSLNRYSTDTQYF. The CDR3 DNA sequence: TGTGCCAGCAGTTTGAACCGATACTCCACAGATACGCAGTATTTT.

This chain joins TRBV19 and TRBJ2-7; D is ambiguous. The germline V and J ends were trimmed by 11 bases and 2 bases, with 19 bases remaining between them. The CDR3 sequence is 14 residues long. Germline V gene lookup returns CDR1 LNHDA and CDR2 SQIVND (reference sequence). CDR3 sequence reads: CAPKEGKGPYEQYF. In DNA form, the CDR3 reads TGTGCCCCTAAGGAAGGGAAGGGCCCCTACGAGCAGTACTTC.

CDR3 coding DNA: TGCGCCAGCAGCTCCAACCCCGGGGTGGAGGCAGATACGCAGTATTTT. Its protein is CASSSNPGVEADTQYF. This rearrangement joins TRBV5-1 to TRBJ2-3; possibly TRBD2 for D (5 bases). Germline CDR1 SGHRS, CDR2 YFSETQ. The CDR3 loop spans 16 amino acids. With 3 bases removed from V and 4 bases from J, the gap between germline ends came to 18 bases.

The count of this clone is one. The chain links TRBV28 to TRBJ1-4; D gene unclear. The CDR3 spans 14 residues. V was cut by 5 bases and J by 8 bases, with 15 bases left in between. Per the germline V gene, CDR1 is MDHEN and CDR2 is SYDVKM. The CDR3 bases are TGTGCCAGCAGTCCCTGGGCGTTCCTCGAAAAACTGTTTTTT. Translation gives CASSPWAFLEKLFF.